This T cell receptor beta chain was sequenced in a study of identical twins. Points from the study as a whole: Sequences that were out-of-frame, alpha and twin-shared displayed an excess of low generation probability.

V was clipped by 4 bases and J by 6 bases; unmatched bases: 9. The CDR3 spans 16 residues. This clonotype was detected ten times or more. Its antigen remains unidentified. TCRdb passed the 5' RACE reads through MiXCR, listing each CDR3 protein once. The table shows 200,000 to 300,000 distinct CDR3 sequences, with approximately 7.8% occurring only once. These same records also appear under a second study, on yellow fever vaccine responses in identical twins.

The sample consisted of CD8+ T cells sorted from blood. The origin of this receptor is a woman under 30 in good health. The rearrangement links TRBV12-3 or TRBV12-4 to TRBJ2-1; TRBD2 aligns across 10 bases. CDR3 loop: CASSSGLAGGFNEQFF. CDR3 nucleotide sequence: TGTGCCAGCAGTTCGGGGTTAGCGGGAGGATTCAATGAGCAGTTCTTC.